This T cell receptor beta chain stems from a study of CD8 T cells in Susac syndrome. The CDR3 contains 12 residues. The germline V gene encodes CDR1 SQVTM and CDR2 ANQGSEA. Trimming pared 6 bases from V and 4 bases from J, leaving 12 bases between. Random-hexamer reverse transcription was applied to about 0.5 to 1 ug RNA. immunoSEQ multiplex PCR amplified TCR beta CDR3 across 54 Vbeta, 13 Jbeta. Via MiXCR, TCRdb re-called the immunoSEQ multiplex PCR reads, giving one row per CDR3 protein. The sample lists about 180,000 distinct CDR3 sequences; approximately 95% were seen once. CD8+ and CD4+ T cells taken from blood had their TCR beta sequenced. The multiple sclerosis control group comprised treatment-naive patients with stable or active relapsing-remitting disease. FACS enriched CD8+ TEMRA cells, while bulk CD8+ and CD4+ were negatively isolated.

Specimen: CD8+ T cells from PBMCs. This TCR derives from a human donor with multiple sclerosis. V gene TRBV29-1 combines with J gene TRBJ1-1; D is uncertain. The DNA of the CDR3 is TGCAGCGTCGAGGACGGTAGCACTGAAGCTTTCTTT. It encodes CSVEDGSTEAFF.